Listed below are T cell receptor beta chains from one sample, sequenced in a study of blood T cell repertoires in COVID-19. The data were produced by immunoSEQ multiplex PCR, yet TCRdb's version contains in-frame clones alone and is incomplete. The table shows 250,000 to 300,000 clones, with 70% to 80% occurring only once. The sample comprised peripheral blood. The receptors shown here come from a woman aged 80 or over with acute or convalescent COVID-19. Both conserved end residues are part of each CDR3. The D gene is left open where the match is weak.

j_gene: TRBJ2-5
len: 14
v_gene: TRBV20-1
d_gene: NA
CDR3aa: CSASSGGSQETQYF

j_gene: TRBJ1-1
len: 20
v_gene: TRBV23-1
d_gene: NA
CDR3aa: CASSPQSGAGSRGKNTEAFF

j_gene: TRBJ2-3
len: 17
v_gene: TRBV5-1
d_gene: TRBD2
CDR3aa: CASSLGPQRGAGDTQYF

j_gene: TRBJ2-5
len: 17
v_gene: TRBV7-6
d_gene: TRBD2
CDR3aa: CASRTPSGGHRGETQYF

j_gene: TRBJ2-5
len: 17
v_gene: TRBV3-1/TRBV3-2
d_gene: TRBD2
CDR3aa: CASSQVELGGGQETQYF

j_gene: TRBJ1-5
len: 14
v_gene: TRBV7-9
d_gene: TRBD1
CDR3aa: CASSLEGAGQPQHF

j_gene: TRBJ2-1
len: 14
v_gene: TRBV7-9
d_gene: NA
CDR3aa: CASSLVEGTPEQFF

j_gene: TRBJ1-3
len: 13
v_gene: TRBV7-9
d_gene: NA
CDR3aa: CASSPSGGNTIYF

j_gene: TRBJ1-2
len: 14
v_gene: TRBV7-9
d_gene: TRBD1
CDR3aa: CASSTGVTNYGYTF

j_gene: TRBJ2-1
len: 15
v_gene: TRBV28
d_gene: TRBD2
CDR3aa: CASNVGGLASNEQFF

j_gene: TRBJ2-2
len: 15
v_gene: TRBV2
d_gene: TRBD1
CDR3aa: CASSGQGAWTGELFF

j_gene: TRBJ2-5
len: 13
v_gene: TRBV4-1
d_gene: NA
CDR3aa: CASSQGRGETQYF

j_gene: TRBJ1-2
len: 15
v_gene: TRBV5-6
d_gene: TRBD1
CDR3aa: CASREWGQGNYGYTF

j_gene: TRBJ2-3
len: 15
v_gene: TRBV7-7
d_gene: NA
CDR3aa: CASSFGRGITDTQYF

j_gene: TRBJ1-2
len: 12
v_gene: TRBV10-2
d_gene: TRBD1
CDR3aa: CASSRQGPGYTF

j_gene: TRBJ2-7
len: 13
v_gene: TRBV18
d_gene: NA
CDR3aa: CASSPPSLYEQYF